This T cell receptor (beta chain) emerged from a study of Graves' ophthalmopathy and Graves' hyperthyroidism. This clonotype occurred a few times. Investigators amplified TCR beta CDR3 regions from RNA transcripts. HTBI primers served in a first-round RT-PCR, which a second-round multiplex PCR followed. Using its own MiXCR run on the multiplex PCR reads, TCRdb lists one record per CDR3 protein. This sample has about 480,000 distinct CDR3 sequences, with about 15% found just once. Material for sequencing was blood. The TCR sequence derives from a woman in her twenties or thirties with Graves' ophthalmopathy.

The CDR3 DNA reads TGTGCCAGCAGTCCCTCCCGTAGATACAGGGTCCAAGAGACCCAGTACTTC. Translated: CASSPSRRYRVQETQYF. The chain couples TRBV28 to TRBJ2-5; TRBD1 might be the D (6 bases). CDR1 and CDR2 from the germline V gene are MDHEN and SYDVKM. This CDR3 has 17 amino acids. Deletions cut 5 bases from V and 1 base from J, with 20 bases between. Together with reference TRBV28 and TRBJ2-5, the CDR3 gives the full variable domain: DVKVTQSSRYLVKRTGEKVFLECVQDMDHENMFWYRQDPGLGLRLIYFSYDVKMKEKGDIPEGYSVSREKKERFSLILESASTNQTSMYLCASSPSRRYRVQETQYFGPGTRLLVL.